Detailed here is one T cell receptor beta chain. CDR1 and CDR2 from the germline V gene are MNHNY and SVGAGI (reference sequence). This CDR3 is built from 14 residues. V gave up 6 bases and J gave up 2 bases; unmatched junction bases: 6. These data are taken from a study of shared clonotypes between healthy human individuals. Sequenced by immunoSEQ multiplex PCR; TCRdb stores in-frame clones only, minus some. The table has approximately 2.5 million clones, approximately 94% seen once; the top ten hold 0.36%. The clonotype was recovered from a man aged 18 to 29 in good health. Some clones in this sample may be carry-over from other donors' samples. Sequencing was carried out using naive CD4+ T cells from PBMCs. Specified subset: CD45RA+ positively selected. The rearrangement joins TRBV6-6 to TRBJ2-7; 8 bases are a match to TRBD1. The CDR3 DNA reads as TGTGCCAGCAGCCGACAGGGGCCAACCTACGAGCAGTACTTC. It codes for CASSRQGPTYEQYF.